The next 28 T cell receptor beta chains were all read from a single sample in a study of OX40 agonist ivuxolimab in advanced cancers. TCRdb keeps only in-frame clones here, not all; method: immunoSEQ multiplex PCR. This table has about 95,000 clones, about 85% appearing once. The sequencing used CD4+ or CD8+ T cells sorted from blood, collected in a trial of the OX40 agonist ivuxolimab. Receptor source: an adult with an advanced solid tumor such as melanoma, head and neck, liver or kidney cancer.

The V call is TRBV6-6, the J call TRBJ2-1; no clear D gene. Trimming shortened V by 3 bases and J by 8 bases, and 14 bases separated the two germline ends. This CDR3 is 14 amino acids long. The germline V gene encodes CDR1 MNHNY and CDR2 SVGAGI (reference sequence). CDR3 sequence: CASSYSRAWDEQFF. The CDR3 bases are TGTGCCAGCAGTTATTCTCGGGCTTGGGATGAGCAGTTCTTC.

V usage is TRBV23-1 and J usage is TRBJ2-2, with TRBD1 identical over 8 bases. Being an ORF, TRBV23-1 has a function that is uncertain. The J segment lost 4 bases and the V segment lost 1 base, leaving 8 bases of the junction unmatched. The CDR3 is 17 residues long. CDR3 in amino acids: CASSQCSTGGGTGELFF. CDR3 in DNA: TGCGCCAGCAGTCAATGTTCTACAGGGGGTGGCACCGGGGAGCTGTTTTTT.

This clone came up a few times. This sequence joins TRBV27 and TRBJ2-5; no firm D call. From germline, CDR1 is MNHEY and CDR2 SMNVEV (reference sequence). V was cut by 0 bases and J by 11 bases, with 13 bases left in between. This CDR3 spans 13 amino acids. CDR3 DNA: TGTGCCAGCAGTTTATCGAGGTCGGATGAGCAGTACTTC. It translates to CASSLSRSDEQYF.

This clone was seen only a few times. The rearrangement links TRBV5-1 to TRBJ2-2; a weak D match, TRBD1 (6 bases). Germline CDR1 is SGHRS and CDR2 is YFSETQ. There are 16 residues in the CDR3. The V end lost 0 bases, the J end lost 5 bases, and 14 bases lay between the germline ends. The CDR3 loop is CASSLVAPQGTGELFF. The CDR3 DNA sequence: TGCGCCAGCAGCTTGGTTGCGCCTCAGGGGACCGGGGAGCTGTTTTTT. The entire variable domain, with the rest obtained from reference TRBV5-1 and TRBJ2-2, is as follows: KAGVTQTPRYLIKTRGQQVTLSCSPISGHRSVSWYQQTPGQGLQFLFEYFSETQRNKGNFPGRFSGRQFSNSRSEMNVSTLELGDSALYLCASSLVAPQGTGELFFGEGSRLTVL.

The chain joins TRBV10-3 to TRBJ2-1; 11 bases line up with TRBD2. The V gene's germline CDR1 is ENHRY and CDR2 SYGVKD. Trimming removed 5 bases from V and 7 bases from J; junction bases left unmatched: 4. This CDR3 contains 14 residues. CDR3 DNA sequence: TGTGCCATCAGTTTTAGCGGGAGGGGTAATGAGCAGTTCTTC. Its translation is CAISFSGRGNEQFF.

The chain carries TRBV7-2 and TRBJ1-1, with D perhaps TRBD1 (6 bases). Trimming took 1 base from V and 3 from J, leaving 15 bases between them. This CDR3 is 16 amino acids long. Germline V gene sequence: CDR1 SGHTA, CDR2 FQGNSA. The CDR3 is CASSLVSNREDTEAFF. CDR3 sequence (DNA): TGTGCCAGCAGCTTAGTATCGAACAGGGAGGACACTGAAGCTTTCTTT.

CDR3 in amino acids: CAIRRGWQGAYEQYF. The CDR3, as DNA: TGTGCCATCAGGCGGGGTTGGCAGGGGGCCTACGAGCAGTACTTC. J is TRBJ2-7 and V is TRBV10-3, with D perhaps matching TRBD1 (7 bases). The CDR3 spans 15 residues. V was cut by 6 bases and J by 2 bases, with 17 bases left in between. Germline CDR1 reads ENHRY; CDR2 reads SYGVKD.

This clone was counted between two and nine times. The rearrangement joins TRBV30 to TRBJ1-2; a possible D gene is TRBD1 (6 bases). Germline V gene data show CDR1 as GTSNPN and CDR2 as SVGIG (reference sequence). The V end lost 1 base, the J end lost 4 bases, and 13 bases lay between the germline ends. The CDR3 runs 14 residues. The CDR3 loop is CAWSANRVSYGYTF. The CDR3 DNA follows: TGTGCCTGGAGTGCCAACAGGGTTAGCTATGGCTACACCTTC.

The CDR3 DNA sequence: TGTGCCAGCAGCTTAACGTGGTTCAACGTCCTGACTTTC. This sequence encodes CASSLTWFNVLTF. This chain joins TRBV7-3 and TRBJ2-6; D call uncertain. Germline values: CDR1 SGHTA, CDR2 FQGTGA. The CDR3 loop spans 13 amino acids. With 0 bases removed from V and 9 bases from J, the gap between germline ends came to 6 bases.

The chain recombines TRBV13 with TRBJ2-1; TRBD2 is a possible D gene (6 bases). V gave up 1 base and J gave up 1 base, with 11 bases separating them. This CDR3 has 16 residues. In germline, CDR1 is PRHDT, CDR2 FYEKMQ (reference sequence). CDR3 residues: CASSLEGGGSYNEQFF. The CDR3 DNA is TGTGCCAGCAGCTTAGAGGGCGGAGGGTCCTACAATGAGCAGTTCTTC.

This sequence joins TRBV9 and TRBJ1-3, with D possibly matching TRBD1 (5 bases). The V gene lost 3 bases and the J gene lost 6 bases, with 22 bases spanning the gap. The CDR3 length is 17 residues. Germline CDR1 reads SGDLS; CDR2 reads YYNGEE. CDR3 protein: CASSGAPSRGVENTIYF. CDR3 DNA: TGTGCCAGCAGCGGAGCGCCCTCCCGGGGCGTGGAAAACACCATATATTTT.

V gene TRBV19 combines with J gene TRBJ2-1; TRBD1 might be the D (5 bases). Germline V gene sequence: CDR1 LNHDA, CDR2 SQIVND (reference sequence). This CDR3 spans 13 amino acids. V lost 3 bases and J lost 4, with 7 bases in between. The CDR3 spells CASSIYRYNEQFF. The CDR3 coding sequence is TGTGCCAGTAGTATCTACAGGTACAATGAGCAGTTCTTC.

CDR3 nucleotides: TGTGCCAGCAGCTTAGATTACGGGGCCTCCTACGAGCAGTACTTC. As protein: CASSLDYGASYEQYF. This rearrangement joins TRBV11-3 to TRBJ2-7; perhaps D is TRBD1 or TRBD2 (5 bases each). Germline assignment: CDR1 SGHNT and CDR2 YENEEA. V was trimmed by 0 bases and J by 0 bases, leaving 9 bases between them. The CDR3 is 15 residues long. The whole variable domain, filled in from reference TRBV11-3 and TRBJ2-7, reads EAGVVQSPRYKIIEKKQPVAFWCNPISGHNTLYWYLQNLGQGPELLIRYENEEAVDDSQLPKDRFSAERLKGVDSTLKIQPAELGDSAVYLCASSLDYGASYEQYFGPGTRLTVT.

The V call is TRBV6-5, the J call TRBJ2-2; 7 positions match TRBD2. J lost 6 bases, V lost 6 bases, and 4 bases had no gene match. The CDR3 is made up of 13 amino acids. Germline CDR1 and CDR2: MNHEY and SVGAGI. CDR3 loop: CASSMGRAGELFF. The CDR3, as DNA: TGTGCCAGCAGCATGGGGAGGGCCGGGGAGCTGTTTTTT.

The V gene is TRBV5-1, the J gene TRBJ2-5; no clear D gene. CDR3 length: 15 residues. From germline, CDR1 is SGHRS and CDR2 YFSETQ. V was trimmed by 4 bases and J by 1 base, leaving 14 bases between them. This CDR3 reads CASSPRTYPQETQYF. The CDR3 DNA reads as TGCGCCAGCAGCCCCCGGACGTACCCCCAAGAGACCCAGTACTTC.

This chain connects TRBV4-2 to TRBJ2-7; 10 nucleotides match TRBD2. After removal of 1 base from V and 6 bases from J, the junction contained 9 bases not matched to a gene. This CDR3 has 16 amino acids. Germline assignment: CDR1 LGHNA and CDR2 YNFKEQ. This CDR3 is CASSQGEAGGPGEQYF. In DNA, the CDR3 is TGTGCCAGCAGCCAAGGTGAAGCGGGAGGGCCGGGCGAGCAGTACTTC.

The rearrangement joins TRBV27 to TRBJ2-1, with 11 bases identical to TRBD2. The CDR3 spans 14 residues. Germline assignment: CDR1 MNHEY and CDR2 SMNVEV (reference sequence). V was clipped by 4 bases and J by 7 bases; unmatched bases: 3. The CDR3 DNA is TGTGCCAGCAGTTCGCTAGCGGGAGGTAATGAGCAGTTCTTC. This encodes CASSSLAGGNEQFF.

This chain joins TRBV28 and TRBJ1-3; maybe TRBD1 (6 bases). V lost 6 bases, J lost 4 bases, and 25 bases lay in between. The CDR3 runs 18 residues. Germline assignment: CDR1 MDHEN and CDR2 SYDVKM. CDR3 region: CASSYHPMGGAAGNTIYF. The CDR3, as DNA: TGTGCCAGCAGCTACCACCCCATGGGGGGGGCGGCGGGAAACACCATATATTTT.

This sequence joins TRBV27 and TRBJ1-5, with D uncertain. The V end was cut by 2 bases, the J end by 7 bases, with 9 bases between. Germline V gene sequence: CDR1 MNHEY, CDR2 SMNVEV (reference sequence). The CDR3 extends over 13 amino acids. The CDR3 is CASSLDPKQPQHF. In nucleotides, the CDR3 is TGTGCCAGCAGTTTAGACCCAAAACAGCCCCAGCATTTT.

In its sample, this clone was seen once. V gene TRBV7-9 combines with J gene TRBJ2-2; 10 positions agree with TRBD1. The CDR3 extends over 15 amino acids. From germline, CDR1 is SEHNR and CDR2 FQNEAQ (reference sequence). V gave up 7 bases and J gave up 5 bases; unmatched junction bases: 7. This CDR3 is CASTPGQGKTGELFF. In nucleotides, the CDR3 is TGTGCCAGCACCCCGGGACAGGGGAAGACCGGGGAGCTGTTTTTT.

The chain uses TRBV18 and TRBJ2-2; D is possibly TRBD2 (5 bases). The CDR3 is 17 amino acids. Germline loops: CDR1 KGHSH, CDR2 LQKENI. The germline V and J ends were trimmed by 3 bases and 5 bases, with 19 bases remaining between them. In nucleotides, the CDR3 is TGTGCCAGCTCACCCCTACCGATAGACACGGGGACCGGGGAGCTGTTTTTT. Encoded protein: CASSPLPIDTGTGELFF.

The chain links TRBV5-4 to TRBJ2-7; 8 nucleotides line up with TRBD2. The CDR3 runs 16 residues. CDR1 SGHNT and CDR2 YYREEE come from the germline V gene (reference sequence). Trimming at V came to 4 bases and at J to 6 bases, leaving 15 bases not matched to a gene. Here the CDR3 DNA reads TGTGCCAGCAGCCGGAACACCGGACTAGCCCTTAGCGAGCAGTACTTC. Encoded protein: CASSRNTGLALSEQYF.

J is TRBJ1-1 and V is TRBV7-8; TRBD1 is a possible D gene (5 bases). In germline, CDR1 is SGHVS, CDR2 FQNEAQ. CDR3 length equals 12 residues. The V and J ends lost 5 bases and 6 bases respectively, with 10 bases between them. CDR3 sequence reads: CASSRGDAEAFF. The CDR3 DNA reads TGTGCCAGCAGCCGAGGGGACGCTGAAGCTTTCTTT.

The chain recombines TRBV7-9 with TRBJ1-4; D possibly corresponds to TRBD1 (5 bases). V was pared by 0 bases and J by 3 bases, with 11 bases between. Germline CDR1 and CDR2: SEHNR and FQNEAQ (reference sequence). There are 16 residues in the CDR3. The CDR3: CASSLADQGANEKLFF. The DNA for the CDR3 is TGTGCCAGCAGCTTAGCAGACCAGGGAGCTAATGAAAAACTGTTTTTT.

The chain carries TRBV28 and TRBJ1-3, with D uncertain. V lost 7 bases and J lost 3, with 16 bases in between. The CDR3 contains 15 residues. The germline CDR1 and CDR2 sequences are MDHEN and SYDVKM. In DNA, the CDR3 is TGTGCCAGCACCCCCCTGGGCGGGGATGGAAACACCATATATTTT. This encodes CASTPLGGDGNTIYF.

This chain joins TRBV21-1 and TRBJ1-2. TRBV21-1 is noted as a pseudogene. The length of the CDR3 is 13 residues. In nucleotides, the CDR3 is TGTGCCAGCAGCAAAGGGGGGAACTATGGCTACACCTTC. Translating gives CASSKGGNYGYTF.

The V and J genes are TRBV27 and TRBJ1-4; tentatively, D is TRBD1 (5 bases). The CDR3 is made up of 16 amino acids. Germline V gives CDR1 MNHEY, CDR2 SMNVEV (reference sequence). V was clipped by 5 bases and J by 4 bases, with 17 bases between them. The CDR3 region is CASSPASAGGNEKLFF. DNA for the CDR3: TGTGCCAGCAGTCCAGCCTCAGCCGGGGGTAATGAAAAACTGTTTTTT.

This clone was detected once. As DNA, the CDR3 is TGCGCCAGCAGCCGCGAATCGAGGGGTCCCGCGAACACCGGGGAGCTGTTTTTT. The encoded protein is CASSRESRGPANTGELFF. The gene calls are TRBV4-1 and TRBJ2-2; D tentatively reads TRBD1 or TRBD2 (5 bases each). V was cut by 4 bases and J by 0 bases, with 18 bases left in between. From germline, CDR1 is MGHRA and CDR2 YSYEKL. The CDR3 contains 18 residues.